A single sample is the source of the 16 T cell receptor beta chains below, sequenced in a study of blood T cell repertoires in COVID-19. The method was immunoSEQ multiplex PCR; TCRdb's version includes in-frame clones alone and lacks a portion of them. Among about 330,000 clones, 80% to 90% were seen once, and the ten largest hold 5% to 7%. Sequencing used peripheral blood. The receptors shown here come from a man aged 18 to 30 who had recovered from COVID-19.

The V gene is TRBV7-2, the J gene TRBJ2-5; possibly TRBD2 for D (6 bases). This CDR3 comprises 14 residues. Germline-derived CDR1 and CDR2 are SGHTA and FQGNSA. The V and J ends lost 6 bases and 4 bases respectively, with 15 bases between them. CDR3 sequence: CASSWIGGRETQYF. DNA of the CDR3: TGTGCCAGCAGTTGGATCGGAGGGCGAGAGACCCAGTACTTC.

In regard to this clone: Other nucleotide sequences from this sample produce the same CDR3. The chain employs TRBV2 and TRBJ1-1, with TRBD1 as a possible D gene (5 bases). V lost 6 bases to trimming and J lost 4 bases, with 9 bases between them. Germline V lookup: CDR1 SNHLY, CDR2 FYNNEI. This CDR3 has 12 residues. The CDR3 sequence is CASSDGGTEAFF. The CDR3 bases are TGTGCCAGCAGCGACGGGGGCACTGAAGCTTTCTTT. The whole variable domain, remainder taken from reference TRBV2 and TRBJ1-1, is EPEVTQTPSHQVTQMGQEVILRCVPISNHLYFYWYRQILGQKVEFLVSFYNNEISEKSEIFDDQFSVERPDGSNFTLKIRSTKLEDSAMYFCASSDGGTEAFFGQGTRLTVV.

V gene TRBV7-9 combines with J gene TRBJ2-7; D might be TRBD1 (6 bases). The CDR3 has 14 residues. The germline V gene encodes CDR1 SEHNR and CDR2 FQNEAQ (reference sequence). Trimming took off 6 bases at V and 2 bases at J, with 14 bases between the two ends. CDR3 DNA sequence: TGTGCCAGCAGTTCACCAGGGGCTACCTACGAGCAGTACTTC. Translation: CASSSPGATYEQYF. Together with reference TRBV7-9 and TRBJ2-7, the CDR3 gives the full variable domain: DTGVSQNPRHKITKRGQNVTFRCDPISEHNRLYWYRQTLGQGPEFLTYFQNEAQLEKSRLLSDRFSAERPKGSFSTLEIQRTEQGDSAMYLCASSSPGATYEQYFGPGTRLTVT.

The chain links TRBV18 to TRBJ2-2; possibly TRBD2 for D (6 bases). Per germline, CDR1 KGHSH and CDR2 LQKENI. The germline V and J ends were trimmed by 2 bases and 7 bases, with 14 bases remaining between them. CDR3 size: 15 residues. The CDR3 reads CASSPGTPRDGELFF. For the CDR3, the DNA is TGTGCCAGCTCACCAGGGACTCCCCGGGACGGGGAGCTGTTTTTT.

This sequence joins TRBV14 and TRBJ2-7; 9 bases line up with TRBD1. This CDR3 comprises 16 residues. Losses at the gene ends were 1 base for V and 0 bases for J; bases not matched to a gene: 4. Germline V gives CDR1 SGHDN, CDR2 FVKESK. CDR3 in DNA: TGTGCCAGCAGCCAAGCCGGACAGGGGAGCTCCTACGAGCAGTACTTC. Translating it yields CASSQAGQGSSYEQYF.

This clone was observed a single time. The rearrangement uses TRBV7-2 and TRBJ1-3, with no clear D. V gave up 1 base and J gave up 0 bases, with 7 bases separating them. Germline CDR1 and CDR2: SGHTA and FQGNSA. The CDR3 consists of 15 residues. This CDR3 is CASSLGSSSGNTIYF. CDR3 nucleotide sequence: TGTGCCAGCAGCTTAGGGTCGAGCTCTGGAAACACCATATATTTT.

A single count supports this clone. The chain combines TRBV7-6 with TRBJ2-2; weak D call: TRBD2 (6 bases). CDR1 is SGHVS and CDR2 is FNYEAQ in the germline V gene. There are 17 residues in the CDR3. Trimming cost V 2 bases and J 1 base, with 14 bases left between them. CDR3 sequence reads: CASSLNWPGLNTGELFF. CDR3 sequence (DNA): TGTGCCAGCAGCTTAAACTGGCCGGGACTGAACACCGGGGAGCTGTTTTTT. The entire variable domain, with the rest obtained from reference TRBV7-6 and TRBJ2-2, is as follows: GAGVSQSPRYKVTKRGQDVALRCDPISGHVSLYWYRQALGQGPEFLTYFNYEAQQDKSGLPNDRFSAERPEGSISTLTIQRTEQRDSAMYRCASSLNWPGLNTGELFFGEGSRLTVL.

The V call is TRBV9, the J call TRBJ1-2; 9 positions match TRBD1. This CDR3 has 16 residues. Per the germline V gene, CDR1 is SGDLS and CDR2 is YYNGEE. J was trimmed by 2 bases and V by 5 bases; bases with no gene match: 10. The CDR3 is CASRGRGQGDNYGYTF. The CDR3 nucleotides are TGTGCCAGCAGAGGAAGGGGACAGGGAGACAACTATGGCTACACCTTC.

This clone was counted a single time. The genes are TRBV20-1 and TRBJ1-2, with 7 bases lining up with TRBD1. V trimming: 4 bases; J trimming: 8 bases; junction bases outside the gene matches: 7. This CDR3 is built from 12 residues. In germline, CDR1 is DFQATT, CDR2 SNEGSKA (reference sequence). The CDR3 DNA sequence: TGCAGTGCTATTGACAGGGTCGACGGCTACACCTTC. Its translation is CSAIDRVDGYTF.

The J gene is TRBJ1-1, the V gene TRBV11-3; perhaps TRBD1 as D (6 bases). Per the germline V gene, CDR1 is SGHNT and CDR2 is YENEEA. V lost 5 bases, J lost 7 bases, and 14 bases lay in between. CDR3 length: 13 amino acids. Here the CDR3 reads CASSINRVGEAFF. CDR3 DNA sequence: TGTGCCAGCAGCATAAACAGGGTGGGTGAAGCTTTCTTT.

The rearrangement joins TRBV5-8 to TRBJ2-4, with 11 bases identical to TRBD1. Looked up from germline, CDR1 is SGHTS and CDR2 is YDEGEE. The ends lost 4 bases at V and 1 base at J; junction bases unmatched: 4. This CDR3 spans 16 amino acids. The CDR3 DNA reads TGTGCCAGCAGCGACGGGACAGGGGGGGCCAAAAACATTCAGTACTTC. This translates into CASSDGTGGAKNIQYF. The full variable domain, completed using reference TRBV5-8 and TRBJ2-4, is EAGVTQSPTHLIKTRGQQATLRCSPISGHTSVYWYQQALGLGLQFLLWYDEGEERNRGNFPPRFSGRQFPNYSSELNVNALELEDSALYLCASSDGTGGAKNIQYFGAGTRLSVL.

This clone occurred once. The chain joins TRBV27 to TRBJ1-5, with unresolved D. Between the trimmed V and J ends, which lost 5 bases and 4 bases, there was a span of 9 bases. The germline V gene has CDR1 MNHEY and CDR2 SMNVEV (reference sequence). The CDR3 sequence is 13 residues long. The CDR3 DNA sequence: TGTGCCAGCAGTCTAGGTCTGAATCAGCCCCAGCATTTT. Translating gives CASSLGLNQPQHF.

The V and J genes are TRBV5-4 and TRBJ2-3; no firm D call. CDR3 length: 13 residues. Between the trimmed V and J ends, which lost 0 bases and 0 bases, there was a span of 2 bases. Germline V gene data show CDR1 as SGHNT and CDR2 as YYREEE (reference sequence). CDR3 sequence reads: CASSLASTDTQYF. The CDR3, as DNA: TGTGCCAGCAGCTTGGCTAGCACAGATACGCAGTATTTT. Full variable domain (missing parts from reference TRBV5-4 and TRBJ2-3): ETGVTQSPTHLIKTRGQQVTLRCSSQSGHNTVSWYQQALGQGPQFIFQYYREEENGRGNFPPRFSGLQFPNYSSELNVNALELDDSALYLCASSLASTDTQYFGPGTRLTVL.

CDR3 sequence: CAISEGKQDPSYGYTF. The CDR3, as DNA: TGTGCCATCAGTGAGGGTAAACAGGACCCTTCCTATGGCTACACCTTC. The chain couples TRBV10-3 to TRBJ1-2, with D possibly matching TRBD1 (5 bases). V dropped 2 bases and J dropped 4 bases, with 17 bases sitting between them. There are 16 residues in the CDR3. Germline V CDR1 and CDR2: ENHRY, SYGVKD.

The chain uses TRBV6-2 or TRBV6-3 and TRBJ2-7; D is perhaps TRBD2 (6 bases). Trimming took off 6 bases at V and 3 bases at J, with 9 bases between the two ends. The CDR3 spans 12 residues. Looked up from germline, CDR1 is MNHEY and CDR2 is SVGEGT. The CDR3 spells CASSHGSYEQYF. The CDR3 bases are TGTGCCAGCAGCCACGGGAGCTACGAGCAGTACTTC.

The CDR3: CASSANGNTEAFF. Here the CDR3 DNA reads TGTGCCAGCAGCGCTAATGGGAACACTGAAGCTTTCTTT. The chain recombines TRBV6-5 with TRBJ1-1; no definite D call. CDR1 is MNHEY, CDR2 SVGAGI, per germline. There are 13 residues in the CDR3. V lost 6 bases and J 1 base, leaving 9 bases between the germline ends.